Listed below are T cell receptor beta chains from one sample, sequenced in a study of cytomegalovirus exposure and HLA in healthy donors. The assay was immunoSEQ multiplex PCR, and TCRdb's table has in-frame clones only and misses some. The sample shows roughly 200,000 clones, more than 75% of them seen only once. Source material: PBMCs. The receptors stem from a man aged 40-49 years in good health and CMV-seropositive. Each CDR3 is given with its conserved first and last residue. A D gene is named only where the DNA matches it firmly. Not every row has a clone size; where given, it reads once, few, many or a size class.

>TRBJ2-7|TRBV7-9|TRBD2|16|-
CASSLRSGGAYEEQYF
TGTGCCAGCAGCTTGCGTAGCGGGGGGGCGTATGAGGAGCAGTACTTC
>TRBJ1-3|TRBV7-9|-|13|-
CASSGGSGNTIYF
TGTGCCAGCAGCGGGGGGTCTGGAAACACCATATATTTT
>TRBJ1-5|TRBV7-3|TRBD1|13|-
CASSLYVDREKHF
TGTGCCAGCAGCTTATATGTGGACAGGGAAAAGCATTTT
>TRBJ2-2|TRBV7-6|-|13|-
CASGPTGTGELFF
TGTGCCAGCGGGCCCACGGGAACCGGGGAGCTGTTTTTT
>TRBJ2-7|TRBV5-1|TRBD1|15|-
CASSAQGQGAYEQYF
TGCGCCAGCAGCGCCCAGGGACAGGGGGCCTACGAGCAGTACTTC
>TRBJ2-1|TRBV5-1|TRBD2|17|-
CASSPTQPGLALNEQFF
TGCGCCAGCAGCCCCACCCAACCAGGACTAGCCTTGAATGAGCAGTTCTTC
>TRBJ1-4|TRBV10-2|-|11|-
CASSPSEKLFF
TGCGCCAGCAGTCCATCTGAAAAACTGTTTTTT
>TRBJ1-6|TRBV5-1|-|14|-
CASSQNPTGSPLHF
TGCGCCAGCAGCCAAAACCCGACAGGCTCACCCCTCCACTTT
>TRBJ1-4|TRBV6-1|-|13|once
CASGLNRDEKLFF
TGTGCCAGCGGCCTCAACAGGGATGAAAAACTGTTTTTT
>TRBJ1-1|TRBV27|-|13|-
CASSRAGPTEAFF
TGTGCCAGCAGTCGTGCGGGCCCGACTGAAGCTTTCTTT
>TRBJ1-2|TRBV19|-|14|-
CASSSGPGDYGYTF
TGTGCCAGTAGTTCCGGGCCCGGGGACTATGGCTACACCTTC
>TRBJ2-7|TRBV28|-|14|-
CATQFAAETYEQYF
TGTGCCACCCAGTTCGCAGCGGAGACCTACGAGCAGTACTTC
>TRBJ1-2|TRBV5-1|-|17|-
CASSLTPSGKSNYGYTF
TGCGCCAGCAGCTTGACCCCTTCGGGGAAATCTAACTATGGCTACACCTTC
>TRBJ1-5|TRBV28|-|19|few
CASSKFGREYATYNQPQHF
TGTGCCAGCAGTAAATTCGGCAGGGAATACGCGACGTATAATCAGCCCCAGCATTTT
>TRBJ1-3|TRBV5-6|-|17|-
CASSDARGGPSGNTIYF
TGTGCCAGCAGTGACGCCAGGGGCGGACCCTCTGGAAACACCATATATTTT
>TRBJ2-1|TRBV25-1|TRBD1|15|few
CASSEYNRGDNEQFF
TGTGCCAGCAGTGAATATAACAGGGGCGACAATGAGCAGTTCTTC
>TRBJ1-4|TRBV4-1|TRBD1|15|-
CASSQTDRVGEKLFF
TGCGCCAGCAGCCAAACGGACAGGGTAGGCGAAAAACTGTTTTTT
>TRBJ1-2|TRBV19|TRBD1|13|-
CATSATGGGGYTF
TGTGCCACCAGTGCAACAGGGGGCGGTGGCTACACCTTC
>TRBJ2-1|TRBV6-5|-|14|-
CASSYSKPGNEQFF
TGTGCCAGCAGTTACTCGAAGCCGGGGAATGAGCAGTTCTTC
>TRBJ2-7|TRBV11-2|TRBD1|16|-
CASSLRVTGISYEQYF
TGTGCCAGCAGCTTAAGGGTGACAGGGATATCCTACGAGCAGTACTTC
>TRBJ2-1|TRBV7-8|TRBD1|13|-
CASSRDRGNEQFF
TGTGCCAGCAGCCGGGACAGGGGCAATGAGCAGTTCTTC
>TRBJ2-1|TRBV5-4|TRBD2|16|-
CASSGASGDPYNEQFF
TGTGCCAGCAGCGGGGCCAGCGGGGACCCATACAATGAGCAGTTCTTC
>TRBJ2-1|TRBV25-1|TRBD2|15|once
CASSEWLAGVYEQFF
TGTGCCAGCAGTGAATGGCTAGCGGGAGTCTATGAGCAGTTCTTC
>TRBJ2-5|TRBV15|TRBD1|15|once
CATSTRQGVVETQYF
TGTGCCACCAGCACCCGACAGGGGGTGGTAGAGACCCAGTACTTC
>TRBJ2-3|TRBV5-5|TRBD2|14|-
CASSLSGGTDTQYF
TGTGCCAGCAGCTTGAGCGGGGGCACAGATACGCAGTATTTT
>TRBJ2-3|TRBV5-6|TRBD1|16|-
CASSRDRGKGTDTQYF
TGTGCCAGCAGCCGGGACAGGGGGAAGGGCACAGATACGCAGTATTTT
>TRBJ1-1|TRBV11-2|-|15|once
CASSLGPGIATEAFF
TGTGCCAGCAGCCTGGGGCCAGGCATAGCCACTGAAGCTTTCTTT
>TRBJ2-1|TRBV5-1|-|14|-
CASSLGQFGNEQFF
TGCGCCAGCAGCTTGGGACAGTTCGGCAATGAGCAGTTCTTC
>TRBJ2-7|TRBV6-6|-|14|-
CASSYRADGGEQYF
TGTGCCAGCAGCTACAGGGCTGATGGAGGGGAGCAGTACTTC
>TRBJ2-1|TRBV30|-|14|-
CAWSRGPSYNEQFF
TGTGCCTGGAGTAGGGGCCCCTCCTACAATGAGCAGTTCTTC
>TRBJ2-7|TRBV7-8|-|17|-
CASSLVSITGSSYEQYF
TGTGCCAGCAGCTTAGTATCGATTACAGGGAGCTCCTACGAGCAGTACTTC
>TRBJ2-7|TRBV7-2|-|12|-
CASGFLSYEQYF
TGTGCCAGCGGCTTCCTCTCCTACGAGCAGTACTTC
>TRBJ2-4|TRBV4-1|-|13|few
CASSQGQAQFQYF
TGCGCCAGCAGCCAAGGCCAGGCCCAATTCCAGTACTTC
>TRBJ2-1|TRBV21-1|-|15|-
CASSTRDFLYNEQFF
TGTGCCAGCAGCACCCGGGACTTCCTCTACAATGAGCAGTTCTTC
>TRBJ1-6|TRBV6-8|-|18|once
CASSYGRGGLWVNSPLHF
TGTGCCAGCAGTTACGGGAGGGGTGGGTTGTGGGTTAATTCACCCCTCCACTTT
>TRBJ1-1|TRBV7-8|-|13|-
CASSLTYGTEAFF
TGTGCCAGCAGCTTAACCTACGGCACTGAAGCTTTCTTT
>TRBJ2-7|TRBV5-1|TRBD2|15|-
CASKGQAGNSYEQYF
TGCGCCAGCAAGGGCCAAGCGGGGAACTCCTACGAGCAGTACTTC
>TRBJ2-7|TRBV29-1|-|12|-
CSVARQEREQYF
TGCAGCGTTGCCCGCCAGGAGCGGGAGCAGTACTTC
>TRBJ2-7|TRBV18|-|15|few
CASSLGDGGPYEQYF
TGTGCCAGCTCCCTCGGGGACGGGGGACCCTACGAGCAGTACTTC
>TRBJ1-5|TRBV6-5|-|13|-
CASSPNSNQPQHF
TGTGCCAGCAGTCCAAATAGCAATCAGCCCCAGCATTTT
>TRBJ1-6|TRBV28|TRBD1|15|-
CASSLRTGSNSPLHF
TGTGCCAGCAGTCTGCGGACAGGGAGCAATTCACCCCTCCACTTT